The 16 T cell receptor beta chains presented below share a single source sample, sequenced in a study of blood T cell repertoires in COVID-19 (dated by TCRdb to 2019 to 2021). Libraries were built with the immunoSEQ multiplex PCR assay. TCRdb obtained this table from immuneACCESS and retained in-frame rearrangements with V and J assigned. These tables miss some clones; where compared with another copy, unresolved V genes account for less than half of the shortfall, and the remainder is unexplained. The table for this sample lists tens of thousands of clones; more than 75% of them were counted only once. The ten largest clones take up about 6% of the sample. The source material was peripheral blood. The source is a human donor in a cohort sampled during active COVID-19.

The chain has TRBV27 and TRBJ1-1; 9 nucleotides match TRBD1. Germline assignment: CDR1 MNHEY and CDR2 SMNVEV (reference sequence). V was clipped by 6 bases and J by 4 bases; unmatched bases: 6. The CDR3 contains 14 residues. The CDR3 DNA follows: TGTGCCAGCAGCCTGGGACAGGGTGGCACTGAAGCTTTCTTT. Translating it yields CASSLGQGGTEAFF.

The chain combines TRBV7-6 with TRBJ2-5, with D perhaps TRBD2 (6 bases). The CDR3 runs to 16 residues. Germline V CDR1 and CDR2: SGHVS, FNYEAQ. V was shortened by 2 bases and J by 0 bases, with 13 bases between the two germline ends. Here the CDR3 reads CASSLRVAVNQETQYF. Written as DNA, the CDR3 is TGTGCCAGCAGCTTACGAGTAGCGGTGAACCAAGAGACCCAGTACTTC.

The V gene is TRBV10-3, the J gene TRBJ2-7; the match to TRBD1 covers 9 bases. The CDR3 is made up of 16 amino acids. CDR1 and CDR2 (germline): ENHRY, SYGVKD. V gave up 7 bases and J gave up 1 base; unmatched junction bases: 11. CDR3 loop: CAIKDTGTGNSYEQYF. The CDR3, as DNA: TGTGCCATCAAAGACACCGGGACAGGGAATTCCTACGAGCAGTACTTC.

This CDR3 reads CASSVQGAWGYTF. The CDR3 DNA sequence: TGTGCCAGCAGCGTACAGGGCGCTTGGGGCTACACCTTC. The rearrangement links TRBV5-4 to TRBJ1-2; TRBD1 might be the D (6 bases). CDR1 is SGHNT and CDR2 is YYREEE in the germline V gene (reference sequence). This CDR3 is 13 amino acids long. Between the trimmed V and J ends, which lost 4 bases and 8 bases, there was a span of 15 bases.

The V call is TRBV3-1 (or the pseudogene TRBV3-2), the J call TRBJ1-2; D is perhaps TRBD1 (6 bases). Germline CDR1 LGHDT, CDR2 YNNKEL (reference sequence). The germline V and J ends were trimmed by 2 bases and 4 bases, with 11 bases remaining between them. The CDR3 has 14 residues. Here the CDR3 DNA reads TGTGCCAGCAGCCAACCCGGACAGACCTATGGCTACACCTTC. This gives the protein CASSQPGQTYGYTF.

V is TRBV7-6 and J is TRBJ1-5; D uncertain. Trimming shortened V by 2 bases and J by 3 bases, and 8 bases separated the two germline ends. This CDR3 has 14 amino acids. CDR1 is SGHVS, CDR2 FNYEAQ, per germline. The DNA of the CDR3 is TGTGCCAGCAGCTTAAGGACTGACAATCAGCCCCAGCATTTT. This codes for CASSLRTDNQPQHF.

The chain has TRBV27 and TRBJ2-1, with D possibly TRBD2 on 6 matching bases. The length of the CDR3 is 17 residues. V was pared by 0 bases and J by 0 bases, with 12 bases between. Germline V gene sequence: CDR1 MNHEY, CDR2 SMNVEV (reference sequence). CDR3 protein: CASSLSEGLSSYNEQFF. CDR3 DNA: TGTGCCAGCAGTTTATCGGAGGGTCTGAGCTCCTACAATGAGCAGTTCTTC.

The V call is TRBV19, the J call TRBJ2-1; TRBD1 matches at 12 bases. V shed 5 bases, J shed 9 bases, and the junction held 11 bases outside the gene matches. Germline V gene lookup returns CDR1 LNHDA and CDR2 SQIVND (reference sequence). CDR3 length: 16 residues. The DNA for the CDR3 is TGTGCCAGTAGTCAAAGGGACAGGGGGCTTCTGGGTGAGCAGTTCTTC. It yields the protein CASSQRDRGLLGEQFF.

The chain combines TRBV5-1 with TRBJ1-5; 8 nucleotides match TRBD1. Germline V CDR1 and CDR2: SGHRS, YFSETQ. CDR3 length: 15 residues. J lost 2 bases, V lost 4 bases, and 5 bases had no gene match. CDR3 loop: CASSPTGQGNQPQHF. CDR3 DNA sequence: TGCGCCAGCAGCCCCACGGGACAGGGCAATCAGCCCCAGCATTTT.

The CDR3 DNA reads as TGTGCCAGCAGTCAGGGTTCCAAAAACATTCAGTACTTC. The encoded protein is CASSQGSKNIQYF. The chain joins TRBV25-1 to TRBJ2-4; D perhaps matches TRBD1 (5 bases). Looked up from germline, CDR1 is MGHDK and CDR2 is SYGVNS. The CDR3 extends over 13 amino acids. Trimming pared 5 bases from V and 2 bases from J, leaving 7 bases between.

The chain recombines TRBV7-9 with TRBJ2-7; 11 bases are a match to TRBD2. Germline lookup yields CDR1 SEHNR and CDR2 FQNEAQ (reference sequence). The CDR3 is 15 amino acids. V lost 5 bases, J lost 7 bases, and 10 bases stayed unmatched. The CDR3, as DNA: TGTGCCAGCAGCCCAGATAGCGGGGGGGCAGGGGAGCAGTACTTC. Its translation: CASSPDSGGAGEQYF.

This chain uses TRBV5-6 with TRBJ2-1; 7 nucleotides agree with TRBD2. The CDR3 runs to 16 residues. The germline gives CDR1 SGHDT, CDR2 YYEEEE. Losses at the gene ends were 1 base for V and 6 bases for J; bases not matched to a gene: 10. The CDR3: CASSLLSGVAANEQFF. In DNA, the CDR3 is TGTGCCAGCAGCTTGTTGAGCGGGGTTGCGGCCAATGAGCAGTTCTTC.

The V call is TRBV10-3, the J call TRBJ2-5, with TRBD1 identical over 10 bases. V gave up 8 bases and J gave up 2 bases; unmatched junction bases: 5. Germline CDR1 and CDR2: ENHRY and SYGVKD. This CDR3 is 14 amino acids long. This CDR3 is CAIGQGGAQETQYF. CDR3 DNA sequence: TGTGCCATCGGACAGGGGGGGGCTCAAGAGACCCAGTACTTC.

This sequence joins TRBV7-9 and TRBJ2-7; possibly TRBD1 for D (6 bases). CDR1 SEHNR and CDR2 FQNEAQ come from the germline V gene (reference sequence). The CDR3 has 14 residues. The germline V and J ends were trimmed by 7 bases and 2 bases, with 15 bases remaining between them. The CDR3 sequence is CASIPRDNTYEQYF. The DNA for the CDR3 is TGTGCCAGCATCCCCCGGGACAATACCTACGAGCAGTACTTC.

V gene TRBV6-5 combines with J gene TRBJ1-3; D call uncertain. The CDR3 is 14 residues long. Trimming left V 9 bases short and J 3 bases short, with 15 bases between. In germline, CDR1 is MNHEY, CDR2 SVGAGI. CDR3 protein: CARDRGEGGNTIYF. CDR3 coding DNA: TGTGCCAGGGACCGGGGAGAGGGTGGAAACACCATATATTTT.

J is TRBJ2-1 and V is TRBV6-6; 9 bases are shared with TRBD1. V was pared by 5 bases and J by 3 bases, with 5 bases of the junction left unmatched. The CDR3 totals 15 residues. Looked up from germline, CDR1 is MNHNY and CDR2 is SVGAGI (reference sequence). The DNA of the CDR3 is TGTGCCAGCAGTCTGGACAGGGGATTCTACAATGAGCAGTTCTTC. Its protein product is CASSLDRGFYNEQFF.